The 21 T cell receptor beta chains in this list originate from one sample, sequenced in a study of blood T cell repertoires in COVID-19. Sequencing was performed with immunoSEQ multiplex PCR; in TCRdb, only in-frame clones are kept and a portion is missing. The sample lists roughly 200,000 clones, more than 70% seen once, with 6.2% in the top ten. The sample taken for sequencing was PBMCs or T cells enriched from blood (not recorded which). Every receptor here comes from a man aged 40-49 years who had recovered from COVID-19.

CDR3 sequence (DNA): TGTGCCAGCAGCTCCTTCGGGACAGGGAGCGGCGAGCAGTACTTC. Translation: CASSSFGTGSGEQYF. The chain uses TRBV7-9 and TRBJ2-7; TRBD1 aligns across 9 bases. Germline CDR1 is SEHNR and CDR2 is FQNEAQ (reference sequence). The V segment lost 4 bases and the J segment 6 bases; nucleotides outside the gene matches: 10. The CDR3 runs 15 residues.

The genes are TRBV5-1 and TRBJ2-1; D perhaps matches TRBD1 (6 bases). V lost 5 bases and J lost 6, with 6 bases in between. The CDR3 has 11 amino acids. Germline V gene data show CDR1 as SGHRS and CDR2 as YFSETQ. The CDR3 coding sequence is TGCGCCAGCAGACAGGGCAATGAGCAGTTCTTC. Protein sequence: CASRQGNEQFF. Combining the CDR3 with reference TRBV5-1 and TRBJ2-1 gives the whole variable domain KAGVTQTPRYLIKTRGQQVTLSCSPISGHRSVSWYQQTPGQGLQFLFEYFSETQRNKGNFPGRFSGRQFSNSRSEMNVSTLELGDSALYLCASRQGNEQFFGPGTRLTVL.

This chain links TRBV19 with TRBJ1-2, with TRBD1 matching 8 bases. CDR1 LNHDA and CDR2 SQIVND come from the germline V gene (reference sequence). CDR3 length: 14 residues. Trimming took 3 bases from V and 2 from J; bases not matched to a gene: 2. CDR3 in DNA: TGTGCCAGTAGTATTCAGGGGGCCAACTATGGCTACACCTTC. This translates into CASSIQGANYGYTF.

V is TRBV6-5 and J is TRBJ2-5, with D tentatively TRBD2 (6 bases). The CDR3 covers 15 residues. Germline-derived CDR1 and CDR2 are MNHEY and SVGAGI. Trimming removed 6 bases from V and 2 bases from J, with 16 bases in between. CDR3 nucleotide sequence: TGTGCCAGCAGCTTTCACGGGGGTTTACAAGAGACCCAGTACTTC. As protein: CASSFHGGLQETQYF.

This sequence joins TRBV28 and TRBJ1-5, with 7 bases that match TRBD1. The CDR3 consists of 14 residues. Germline CDR1 is MDHEN and CDR2 is SYDVKM. The J segment lost 1 base and the V segment lost 6 bases, leaving 3 bases of the junction unmatched. The CDR3 spells CASSQGGSNQPQHF. The CDR3 nucleotides read TGTGCCAGCAGCCAGGGGGGAAGCAATCAGCCCCAGCATTTT. Filled out from reference TRBV28 and TRBJ1-5, the complete variable domain reads DVKVTQSSRYLVKRTGEKVFLECVQDMDHENMFWYRQDPGLGLRLIYFSYDVKMKEKGDIPEGYSVSREKKERFSLILESASTNQTSMYLCASSQGGSNQPQHFGDGTRLSIL.

In its sample, this clone was seen a few times. This chain uses TRBV29-1 with TRBJ1-2; 9 bases line up with TRBD1. Germline assignment: CDR1 SQVTM and CDR2 ANQGSEA. The CDR3 runs 12 residues. V trimming: 4 bases; J trimming: 8 bases; junction bases outside the gene matches: 5. In DNA form, the CDR3 reads TGCAGCGTTGGACAGGACAGGGGCGGCTACACCTTC. Protein product: CSVGQDRGGYTF.

The rearrangement joins TRBV11-3 to TRBJ2-7, with 8 bases matching TRBD1. Germline values: CDR1 SGHNT, CDR2 YENEEA. The trim removed 3 bases at V and 4 bases at J, leaving 8 bases unmatched. The CDR3 totals 15 residues. This chain's CDR3 is CASSFSGQADYEQYF. CDR3 DNA sequence: TGTGCCAGCAGCTTTTCGGGACAGGCGGATTACGAGCAGTACTTC.

V and J are TRBV11-2 and TRBJ2-3; unclear D gene. With 1 base removed from V and 2 bases from J, the gap between germline ends came to 7 bases. This CDR3 is built from 14 residues. Germline CDR1 and CDR2: SGHAT and FQNNGV. The DNA for the CDR3 is TGTGCCAGCAGCTTAGGACTCGACACAGATACGCAGTATTTT. Its protein product is CASSLGLDTDTQYF. The full variable domain, its missing parts supplied by reference TRBV11-2 and TRBJ2-3, is EAGVAQSPRYKIIEKRQSVAFWCNPISGHATLYWYQQILGQGPKLLIQFQNNGVVDDSQLPKDRFSAERLKGVDSTLKIQPAKLEDSAVYLCASSLGLDTDTQYFGPGTRLTVL.

The rearrangement uses TRBV19 and TRBJ1-2, with 7 bases matching TRBD1. Germline V gene data show CDR1 as LNHDA and CDR2 as SQIVND (reference sequence). The CDR3 is 16 residues long. Trimming cost V 5 bases and J 10 bases; bases outside gene matches: 19. In DNA form, the CDR3 reads TGTGCCAGTAGTTCTTTCCGGGACAGCTCTTTGAACGCCTACACCTTC. It yields the protein CASSSFRDSSLNAYTF.

The sample holds one count of this clone. J is TRBJ2-4 and V is TRBV7-2; unclear D gene. Germline V gives CDR1 SGHTA, CDR2 FQGNSA. The CDR3 contains 14 residues. Trimming removed 1 base at V and 9 bases at J, with 13 bases between. The CDR3 is CASSLGPEATIQYF. As DNA, the CDR3 is TGTGCCAGCAGCTTAGGCCCAGAAGCGACCATTCAGTACTTC.

The chain combines TRBV9 with TRBJ1-2, with D possibly matching TRBD1 (5 bases). CDR1 and CDR2 (germline): SGDLS, YYNGEE. Trimming stripped 0 bases from V and 6 bases from J, with 12 bases between. The CDR3 runs 14 residues. CDR3 nucleotide sequence: TGTGCCAGCAGCGTAGCTGAGGGACTACATGGCTACACCTTC. Amino acids: CASSVAEGLHGYTF.

The rearrangement uses TRBV7-9 and TRBJ2-5, with 8 bases identical to TRBD2. The CDR3 extends over 15 amino acids. The V gene's germline CDR1 is SEHNR and CDR2 FQNEAQ (reference sequence). Trimming cost V 3 bases and J 1 base; bases outside gene matches: 4. In DNA, the CDR3 is TGTGCCAGCAGCTTTACTAGCGGAGTCCAAGAGACCCAGTACTTC. Residues: CASSFTSGVQETQYF.

The rearrangement joins TRBV5-6 to TRBJ2-1; 8 positions agree with TRBD2. Losses at the gene ends were 3 bases for V and 3 bases for J; bases not matched to a gene: 5. CDR3 length: 15 amino acids. The germline V gene has CDR1 SGHDT and CDR2 YYEEEE. The CDR3 region is CASSSAGTSYNEQFF. Written as DNA, the CDR3 is TGTGCCAGCAGCTCCGCTGGGACTAGCTACAATGAGCAGTTCTTC.

The J gene is TRBJ2-1, the V gene TRBV11-3; 8 positions match TRBD2. The J segment lost 2 bases and the V segment lost 1 base, leaving 7 bases of the junction unmatched. Germline CDR1 SGHNT, CDR2 YENEEA. The CDR3 runs 17 residues. The CDR3 DNA sequence: TGTGCCAGCAGCTTAGGAATGACTAGCGCCGCCTACAATGAGCAGTTCTTC. This encodes CASSLGMTSAAYNEQFF. Variable domain in full (rest from reference TRBV11-3 and TRBJ2-1): EAGVVQSPRYKIIEKKQPVAFWCNPISGHNTLYWYLQNLGQGPELLIRYENEEAVDDSQLPKDRFSAERLKGVDSTLKIQPAELGDSAVYLCASSLGMTSAAYNEQFFGPGTRLTVL.

The chain joins TRBV27 to TRBJ2-1; TRBD1 is a possible D gene (7 bases). The CDR3 totals 15 residues. Germline V gene sequence: CDR1 MNHEY, CDR2 SMNVEV (reference sequence). Trimming shortened V by 6 bases and J by 9 bases, and 21 bases separated the two germline ends. The CDR3: CASSPGQGGKFEQFF. The CDR3 nucleotides are TGTGCCAGCAGCCCCGGGCAGGGGGGAAAGTTTGAGCAGTTCTTC.

The V gene is TRBV4-2, the J gene TRBJ1-2, with a weak D call TRBD1 (5 bases). With 0 bases removed from V and 8 bases from J, the gap between germline ends came to 13 bases. The CDR3 runs 14 residues. Germline values: CDR1 LGHNA, CDR2 YNFKEQ. The CDR3 DNA sequence: TGTGCCAGCAGCCAAGAGTTCGGGGGAAAAGGCTACACCTTC. This codes for CASSQEFGGKGYTF.

The chain is built from TRBV11-2 and TRBJ1-1; weak D call: TRBD1 (6 bases). Germline CDR1 SGHAT, CDR2 FQNNGV. V was cut by 9 bases and J by 1 base, with 15 bases left in between. The CDR3 sequence is 14 residues long. The CDR3 coding sequence is TGTGCCAGTGTGGCCCCGACAGGGAACACTGAAGCTTTCTTT. Residues: CASVAPTGNTEAFF.

The rearrangement uses TRBV28 and TRBJ1-1; 7 nucleotides match TRBD1. Looked up from germline, CDR1 is MDHEN and CDR2 is SYDVKM. The J segment lost 4 bases and the V segment lost 6 bases, leaving 2 bases of the junction unmatched. This CDR3 has 12 amino acids. This CDR3 reads CASSQGVTEAFF. In nucleotides, the CDR3 is TGTGCCAGCAGCCAGGGGGTCACTGAAGCTTTCTTT.

This clone was detected once. The V and J genes are TRBV19 and TRBJ1-1; no definite D call. Germline V gives CDR1 LNHDA, CDR2 SQIVND (reference sequence). The CDR3 has 14 amino acids. Trimming cost V 3 bases and J 4 bases, with 12 bases left between them. The CDR3 sequence: CASSMRETGTEAFF. The DNA of the CDR3 is TGTGCCAGTAGTATGAGGGAGACCGGCACTGAAGCTTTCTTT.

The chain recombines TRBV19 with TRBJ1-2; 8 bases agree with TRBD1. The trim removed 5 bases at V and 8 bases at J, leaving 10 bases unmatched. CDR3 length equals 14 residues. Germline loops: CDR1 LNHDA, CDR2 SQIVND (reference sequence). CDR3 amino acids: CASSPPPGGRGYTF. CDR3 in DNA: TGTGCCAGTAGTCCCCCCCCAGGGGGCAGGGGCTACACCTTC.

The V and J genes are TRBV30 and TRBJ1-1; D remains unclear. This CDR3 region has 10 residues. Germline assignment: CDR1 GTSNPN and CDR2 SVGIG (reference sequence). The V end was cut by 3 bases, the J end by 8 bases, with 7 bases between. The CDR3 loop is CAWSRREAFF. Written as DNA, the CDR3 is TGTGCCTGGAGCCGCAGGGAAGCTTTCTTT.